This TCR beta chain was observed in a study of blood T cell repertoires in COVID-19 (dated by TCRdb to the early 2020s). General notes on the study: The collaborator samples originated in the United States, Italy and Spain and spanned the acute and convalescent phases of COVID-19. The repertoires were made available in a free public database intended to serve as a resource for research on the immune response to SARS-CoV-2. The dataset comprised deeply sampled blood TCRbeta repertoires from subjects exposed to, actively infected with, or recovered from COVID-19. The samples were drawn from two sources: the first 160 participants of the ongoing ImmuneRACE study, and some 1,300 subjects contributed by 6 global collaborators. Sample metadata almost always included a de-identified subject ID, COVID-19 status, age in years and sex. Where HLA class I and class II types were available, the types were taken from metadata supplied by the sample provider, not from assay-based typing. The prospective study material was composed of cDNA or gDNA derived from T cells, B-cell-depleted T cells, or PBMCs. What the work shows at the level of the full study, not this receptor alone: The quantity of clinical and demographic metadata differed by source and by participant and was supplied without curation.

TCRbeta CDR3 regions were amplified from genomic DNA by means of the immunoSEQ Assay, a bias-controlled multiplex PCR. The authors' pipeline ran thus. The number of nucleated cells in each sample was estimated from the amplification of reference gene primers within the assay. To quantify the absolute abundance of each unique TCRbeta CDR3 rearrangement, sequence reads were collapsed and filtered. For each sample, productive Simpson clonality was calculated by taking the square root of Simpson's diversity index across productive rearrangements. The table comes from immuneACCESS by way of TCRdb, which keeps in-frame sequences with V and J called. Part of the clones is missing from these tables; in studies checked, under half for an unresolved V gene and the rest for unknown reasons. Clonal size and the V and J genes are those of that table, whereas D and trimming came from the DNA. The sample data list some 110,000 clones, and 85% to 90% of these were observed just once. Jointly, the top ten make up 7.9% of the sample.

Germline trimming amounts to 3 bases on V and 6 bases on J, with 11 as the count of junction bases outside the gene matches. The germline V gene gives CDR1 as LGHNA and CDR2 as YSLEER. The CDR3 numbers 16 residues from cysteine through phenylalanine. The DNA shown is the 48-base CDR3, in frame from base 1. As concerns this clone: The antigen it binds to is not known. There are no base qualities to consult, and no much larger clone falls within one base.

Another Seattle source contributed samples from volunteer blood donors who had recovered from COVID-19. Collaborating institutions collected whole blood in K2EDTA tubes following their own protocols. Collaborator samples were shipped for TCRbeta analysis as frozen whole blood, isolated PBMCs, or DNA extracted from either sample type. The receptor's source is a man in his 70s who had recovered from COVID-19. The V gene is TRBV4-3 and the J gene is TRBJ2-3; a stretch of 8 junction bases matches TRBD2. The source material was peripheral blood. The DNA sequence follows: TGCGCCAGCAGCCACCGCCGGGGACTAGGAGTGGATACGCAGTATTTT. Translated, it gives CASSHRRGLGVDTQYF.